One sample yielded the 25 T cell receptor beta chains listed below, sequenced in a study of control samples from healthy donors and cancer patients. Sequencing was performed with immunoSEQ multiplex PCR; in TCRdb, only in-frame clones are kept and a portion is missing. The data hold 120,000 or so clones, with about 95% observed a single time. Input material: blood. These receptors were collected from a man between 25 and 39 years old in good health.

This rearrangement joins TRBV28 to TRBJ1-4; 8 bases map to TRBD1. The V gene end was trimmed by 2 bases and the J gene end by 8 bases; junction bases not matched to a gene: 4. This CDR3 region has 14 residues. Germline V gene data show CDR1 as MDHEN and CDR2 as SYDVKM. This CDR3 is CASSLPGQGEKLFF. The CDR3 DNA is TGTGCCAGCAGTTTACCTGGACAGGGAGAAAAACTGTTTTTT.

The gene calls are TRBV4-2 and TRBJ1-5; D gene unclear. V was trimmed by 0 bases and J by 4 bases, leaving 7 bases between them. The CDR3 consists of 14 residues. Per the germline V gene, CDR1 is LGHNA and CDR2 is YNFKEQ. The chain's CDR3 is CASSQDPGNQPQHF. Here the CDR3 DNA reads TGTGCCAGCAGCCAAGACCCCGGGAATCAGCCCCAGCATTTT.

CDR3 region: CASSSAGTGDAGGYTF. As DNA, the CDR3 is TGCGCCAGCAGCTCAGCCGGGACAGGGGATGCTGGTGGCTACACCTTC. The chain combines TRBV5-1 with TRBJ1-2; TRBD1 matches at 10 bases. V shed 3 bases, J shed 7 bases, and the junction held 12 bases outside the gene matches. The length of the CDR3 is 16 residues. Germline V CDR1 and CDR2: SGHRS, YFSETQ.

This sequence joins TRBV4-2 and TRBJ2-7; 8 positions match TRBD1. CDR1 LGHNA and CDR2 YNFKEQ come from the germline V gene. J lost 4 bases, V lost 3 bases, and 8 bases had no gene match. The CDR3 is 15 residues long. CDR3 sequence (DNA): TGTGCCAGCAGCCAGGCCTCCGGGACAGGTTACGAGCAGTACTTC. Translated, it gives CASSQASGTGYEQYF.

This chain uses TRBV7-3 with TRBJ2-3; D possibly matches TRBD1 or TRBD2 (6 bases each). Germline V lookup: CDR1 SGHTA, CDR2 FQGTGA. The CDR3 is made up of 14 amino acids. V lost 5 bases and J lost 0, with 9 bases in between. CDR3 in DNA: TGTGCCAGCAGCCCGGGGGCTAGCACAGATACGCAGTATTTT. Translation gives CASSPGASTDTQYF.

The rearrangement joins TRBV27 to TRBJ2-7; tentatively, D is TRBD1 (8 bases). The CDR3 totals 13 residues. V was trimmed by 9 bases and J by 2 bases, leaving 14 bases between them. Germline lookup yields CDR1 MNHEY and CDR2 SMNVEV (reference sequence). CDR3 in DNA: TGTGCCAGTCAACAGGGGGGGACCTACGAGCAGTACTTC. Translation gives CASQQGGTYEQYF.

The chain uses TRBV6-1 and TRBJ2-1; a possible D gene is TRBD1 (8 bases). Germline V gene lookup returns CDR1 MNHNS and CDR2 SASEGT. This CDR3 contains 18 residues. Trimming removed 2 bases from V and 7 bases from J, with 24 bases in between. CDR3 protein: CASSELGYGQGGWNEQFF. In nucleotides, the CDR3 is TGTGCCAGCAGTGAATTAGGATACGGACAGGGAGGGTGGAATGAGCAGTTCTTC.

This chain uses TRBV7-8 with TRBJ2-2; TRBD2 might be the D (6 bases). The germline gives CDR1 SGHVS, CDR2 FQNEAQ. Trimming shortened V by 2 bases and J by 0 bases, and 16 bases separated the two germline ends. This CDR3 has 18 amino acids. In DNA, the CDR3 is TGTGCCAGCAGCTTAAACGGCGGGGCTACCCCGAACACCGGGGAGCTGTTTTTT. Translating it yields CASSLNGGATPNTGELFF.

The V and J genes are TRBV28 and TRBJ1-2; TRBD1 aligns across 8 bases. Germline trimming cut 7 bases from V and 7 bases from J; bases unmatched to any gene: 5. CDR1 and CDR2 (germline): MDHEN, SYDVKM. This CDR3 comprises 12 residues. The DNA for the CDR3 is TGTGCCAGCAACCAGGGGGCATTTGGCTACACCTTC. It specifies CASNQGAFGYTF.

The chain couples TRBV19 to TRBJ1-1; D uncertain. CDR1 and CDR2 (germline): LNHDA, SQIVND (reference sequence). The CDR3 is 15 residues long. The V and J ends lost 1 base and 4 bases respectively, with 13 bases between them. The CDR3 region is CASSIGEQPLTEAFF. The CDR3 bases are TGTGCCAGTAGTATAGGTGAGCAACCACTCACTGAAGCTTTCTTT.

This clone showed up just once. V gene TRBV14 combines with J gene TRBJ2-2; D is possibly TRBD1 (5 bases). Germline assignment: CDR1 SGHDN and CDR2 FVKESK. Trimming left V 9 bases short and J 1 base short, with 9 bases between. The CDR3 covers 13 residues. The DNA of the CDR3 is TGTGCCAGTCAGGGCAGGAACACCGGGGAGCTGTTTTTT. This sequence encodes CASQGRNTGELFF.

The chain has TRBV9 and TRBJ1-6; 10 nucleotides align to TRBD1. V dropped 3 bases and J dropped 10; count of bases not matched to a gene: 7. This CDR3 has 15 residues. Germline V CDR1 and CDR2: SGDLS, YYNGEE. This chain's CDR3 is CASSGGQGRRSPLHF. DNA of the CDR3: TGTGCCAGCAGCGGGGGACAGGGGAGGCGATCACCCCTCCACTTT.

This chain links TRBV5-8 with TRBJ1-2; the D is unclear. The germline V gene has CDR1 SGHTS and CDR2 YDEGEE. V dropped 3 bases and J dropped 4 bases, with 10 bases sitting between them. The CDR3 loop spans 13 amino acids. The CDR3 loop reads CASSSRESYGYTF. CDR3 DNA: TGTGCCAGCAGCTCCCGGGAAAGCTATGGCTACACCTTC. The whole variable domain, filled in from reference TRBV5-8 and TRBJ1-2, reads EAGVTQSPTHLIKTRGQQATLRCSPISGHTSVYWYQQALGLGLQFLLWYDEGEERNRGNFPPRFSGRQFPNYSSELNVNALELEDSALYLCASSSRESYGYTFGSGTRLTVV.

V gene TRBV29-1 combines with J gene TRBJ1-4; perhaps TRBD1 as D (5 bases). The V gene's germline CDR1 is SQVTM and CDR2 ANQGSEA. V lost 3 bases, J lost 10 bases, and 9 bases lay in between. The CDR3 has 11 residues. Written as DNA, the CDR3 is TGCAGCGTTGACCAGGGTGGAAAACTGTTTTTT. Translating gives CSVDQGGKLFF.

The genes are TRBV2 and TRBJ2-1, with D perhaps TRBD2 (5 bases). The germline gives CDR1 SNHLY, CDR2 FYNNEI. CDR3 length: 14 amino acids. V was cut by 7 bases and J by 0 bases, with 10 bases left in between. CDR3 in amino acids: CASIGGSSYNEQFF. Here the CDR3 DNA reads TGTGCCAGCATAGGTGGGAGCTCCTACAATGAGCAGTTCTTC.

This chain uses TRBV7-2 with TRBJ2-7; TRBD2 matches 13 bases. Per germline, CDR1 SGHTA and CDR2 FQGNSA. The CDR3 runs to 17 residues. With V trimmed by 4 bases and J by 2 bases, 8 bases remained unmatched. The CDR3 reads CASSSRTSGGYPYEQYF. CDR3 DNA sequence: TGTGCCAGCAGCTCTCGGACTAGCGGGGGATATCCCTACGAGCAGTACTTC.

V is TRBV2 and J is TRBJ1-2; TRBD1 agrees at 8 bases. V lost 5 bases, J lost 6 bases, and 8 bases stayed unmatched. This CDR3 region has 14 residues. Germline V gene lookup returns CDR1 SNHLY and CDR2 FYNNEI. The CDR3 loop is CASSQGAGLNGYTF. The CDR3 DNA follows: TGTGCCAGCAGTCAGGGGGCGGGTTTGAATGGCTACACCTTC.

The CDR3 bases are TGTGCCATCAGTGACCTTTGGATTTTCTCCTACAATGAGCAGTTCTTC. Translating gives CAISDLWIFSYNEQFF. The V and J genes are TRBV10-3 and TRBJ2-1; D is ambiguous. Germline loops: CDR1 ENHRY, CDR2 SYGVKD. Trimming left V 3 bases short and J 0 bases short, with 12 bases between. This CDR3 region has 16 residues.

Note on this clone: One junction end disagrees with the germline gene, perhaps due to a read error. The rearrangement joins TRBV4-3 to TRBJ2-7; 10 nucleotides match TRBD2. Germline lookup yields CDR1 LGHNA and CDR2 YSLEER. The length of the CDR3 is 16 residues. CDR3 sequence (DNA): TGCGCCAGCAGCCAAGTTTTAGCGGGGGGCTCCTCCGAGCAGTACTTC. Translation gives CASSQVLAGGSSEQYF.

V and J are TRBV4-3 and TRBJ1-1, with D hard to call. The CDR3 is made up of 14 amino acids. With 0 bases removed from V and 5 bases from J, the gap between germline ends came to 10 bases. Germline CDR1 LGHNA, CDR2 YSLEER. In nucleotides, the CDR3 is TGCGCCAGCAGCCAAGAGCTGGGAAGAACTGAAGCTTTCTTT. Protein product: CASSQELGRTEAFF.

DNA of the CDR3: TGTGCCAGCAGTTACCGCCGGCAGGGTCGAAGCGGCTACACCTTC. As protein: CASSYRRQGRSGYTF. V is TRBV6-5 and J is TRBJ1-2, with D possibly matching TRBD1 (5 bases). The CDR3 consists of 15 residues. Germline values: CDR1 MNHEY, CDR2 SVGAGI. Trimming stripped 2 bases from V and 8 bases from J, with 18 bases between.

The CDR3 bases are TGCGCCAGCAGCCAAGATTTAATAACAGAGCAAGAGACCCAGTACTTC. This translates into CASSQDLITEQETQYF. V gene TRBV4-3 combines with J gene TRBJ2-5; D is unclear. V lost 0 bases to trimming and J lost 2 bases, with 13 bases between them. This CDR3 region has 16 residues. Germline-derived CDR1 and CDR2 are LGHNA and YSLEER.

The V and J genes are TRBV6-2 or TRBV6-3 and TRBJ2-2; D may be TRBD1 or TRBD2 (5 bases each). This CDR3 comprises 14 residues. Germline lookup yields CDR1 MNHEY and CDR2 SVGEGT. V shed 7 bases and J shed 6 bases, with 15 bases lying between them. The CDR3 sequence: CASTPGHPPGELFF. CDR3 coding DNA: TGTGCCAGCACCCCGGGGCATCCGCCCGGGGAGCTGTTTTTT.

The chain employs TRBV15 and TRBJ2-4; D perhaps matches TRBD2 (6 bases). The V end lost 0 bases, the J end lost 0 bases, and 6 bases lay between the germline ends. CDR3 length equals 15 residues. Germline V gene data show CDR1 as LNHNV and CDR2 as YYDKDF (reference sequence). CDR3 in DNA: TGTGCCACCAGCAGAGAGGGACTAGCCAAAAACATTCAGTACTTC. This codes for CATSREGLAKNIQYF.

The J gene is TRBJ2-1, the V gene TRBV5-8, with D possibly matching TRBD1 (6 bases). The CDR3 spans 15 residues. V dropped 0 bases and J dropped 7 bases, with 14 bases sitting between them. The germline V gene encodes CDR1 SGHTS and CDR2 YDEGEE. The CDR3 here is CASSLEGESRNEQFF. The CDR3 bases are TGTGCCAGCAGCTTGGAGGGGGAGTCCCGTAATGAGCAGTTCTTC. Full variable domain (remainder filled in from reference TRBV5-8 and TRBJ2-1): EAGVTQSPTHLIKTRGQQATLRCSPISGHTSVYWYQQALGLGLQFLLWYDEGEERNRGNFPPRFSGRQFPNYSSELNVNALELEDSALYLCASSLEGESRNEQFFGPGTRLTVL.